Listed below are T cell receptor beta chains from one sample, sequenced in a study of shared clonotypes between healthy human individuals. The data were produced by immunoSEQ multiplex PCR, yet TCRdb's version contains in-frame clones alone and is incomplete. The sample has 550,000 to 800,000 clones; 90% are singletons. The sample comprised memory CD8+ T cells from PBMCs. The origin of the receptors is a young man in good health. Some clones in this sample may be carry-over from other donors' samples. Both conserved end residues are part of each CDR3. A D gene is named only where the DNA matches it firmly. The size of a clone is reported for some rows only, either as once, few or many, or as a class for expanded clones.

D gene	clone size	V gene	J gene	CDR3 DNA	CDR3 protein
TRBD2	once	TRBV28	TRBJ2-7	TGTGCCAGCAGTTTTCTGGCGGGAGGGCCGGGCTACGAGCAGTACTTC	CASSFLAGGPGYEQYF
TRBD1	.	TRBV28	TRBJ2-7	TGTGCCAGCAGTCCCGTGGGCAGGACAGGATACTACGAGCAGTACTTC	CASSPVGRTGYYEQYF
.	.	TRBV27	TRBJ1-1	TGTGCCAGCAGTCTCTCACCCGGGGCGATTGAAGCCCAAATGAACACTGAAGCTTTCTTT	CASSLSPGAIEAQMNTEAFF
TRBD1	.	TRBV6-5	TRBJ1-1	TGTGCCAGCAGTTCCCTCATGACAGGGGAAACTGAAGCTTTCTTT	CASSSLMTGETEAFF
.	.	TRBV5-8	TRBJ2-2	TGTGCCAGCAGCCCGGGACTTTACACCGGGGAGCTGTTTTTT	CASSPGLYTGELFF
.	once	TRBV27	TRBJ1-1	TGTGCCAGCAGTGCCCCGGGGGGGAACACTGAAGCTTTCTTT	CASSAPGGNTEAFF
.	.	TRBV14	TRBJ2-2	TGTGCCAGCAGCCAAGACAGGGTTTCCGGGGAGCTGTTTTTT	CASSQDRVSGELFF
TRBD2	once	TRBV12-5	TRBJ2-3	TGTGCTAGTGGTTTGTTCCCCGGGACTAGCAGGGATTCAGATACGCAGTATTTT	CASGLFPGTSRDSDTQYF
.	.	TRBV29-1	TRBJ1-1	TGCAGCGTTGACGATCAGAACACTGAAGCTTTCTTT	CSVDDQNTEAFF
.	.	TRBV4-1	TRBJ2-7	TGCGCCAGCAGCCAAGCAGGGGCTCTGCACGAGCAGTACTTC	CASSQAGALHEQYF
.	.	TRBV7-9	TRBJ1-2	TGTGCCAGCAGCTTAACCTTAACGACGGGGGTCGGTGGCTACACCTTC	CASSLTLTTGVGGYTF
.	.	TRBV28	TRBJ2-1	TGTGCCAGCATTAAGAGGGGGATTCGGGACAATGAGCAGTTCTTC	CASIKRGIRDNEQFF
.	.	TRBV6-6	TRBJ2-7	TGTGCCAGCAGTTACCGGGACACCTACGAGCAGTACTTC	CASSYRDTYEQYF
.	.	TRBV28	TRBJ1-2	TGTGCCAGCAGTCCAAGGGGCCGCCTGATTGTTTATGGCTACACCTTC	CASSPRGRLIVYGYTF
.	.	TRBV9	TRBJ2-1	TGTGCCAGCAGCTCCGACGGCAACTACAATGAGCAGTTCTTC	CASSSDGNYNEQFF
.	.	TRBV27	TRBJ1-2	TGTGCCAGCAGTTTTGGAGTGGAGGGGGGTGGCTACACCTTC	CASSFGVEGGGYTF
.	.	TRBV28	TRBJ2-7	TGTGCCAGCAGAGACCTCCAGGGGACCTTGGGGACCTCCTACGAGCAGTACTTC	CASRDLQGTLGTSYEQYF
.	.	TRBV11-2	TRBJ1-1	TGTGCCAGCAGCCGGCGGGGGGCCCCTGAAGCTTTCTTT	CASSRRGAPEAFF
TRBD2	.	TRBV7-2	TRBJ2-1	TGTGCCAGCAGCTTAGGGGCTAGCGGGTCGGGTGGCAATGAGCAGTTCTTC	CASSLGASGSGGNEQFF
.	.	TRBV6-5	TRBJ2-5	TGTGCCAGCAGTTACTCGACTCCCAGGGGGGGAGAGACCCAGTACTTC	CASSYSTPRGGETQYF
.	.	TRBV5-1	TRBJ2-7	TGCGCCAGCAGCTTAGACGGGGAATCTGCCTACGAGCAGTACTTC	CASSLDGESAYEQYF
.	.	TRBV7-3	TRBJ2-3	TGTGCCACCACTAATAGCACAGATACGCAGTATTTT	CATTNSTDTQYF
.	once	TRBV27	TRBJ1-2	TGTGCCAGCAGTTTGCGTTGGGGCTATGGCTACACCTTC	CASSLRWGYGYTF
TRBD1	.	TRBV5-1	TRBJ2-1	TGCGCCAGCAGCCGGGGACAGGGGAGTATCGATGAGCAGTTCTTC	CASSRGQGSIDEQFF
TRBD2	.	TRBV6-1	TRBJ2-3	TGTGCCAGCACACTAGCGGGAGTGACAGATACGCAGTATTTT	CASTLAGVTDTQYF